These 30 T cell receptor beta chains originate from one sample sequenced in a study of blood T cell repertoires in COVID-19. The assay was immunoSEQ multiplex PCR, and TCRdb's table has in-frame clones only and misses some. The table shows 35,000 to 45,000 clones, with roughly 88% occurring only once. Specimen: peripheral blood. The receptors were gathered from a human donor in a cohort sampled during active COVID-19.

The chain joins TRBV6-5 to TRBJ2-2, with a weak D call TRBD1 (6 bases). CDR3 length equals 14 residues. Germline V gene data show CDR1 as MNHEY and CDR2 as SVGAGI. V was clipped by 5 bases and J by 2 bases, with 9 bases between them. CDR3 nucleotides: TGTGCCAGCAGTATGGACAGTAACACCGGGGAGCTGTTTTTT. Its translation: CASSMDSNTGELFF.

The rearrangement joins TRBV5-4 to TRBJ2-1; D is possibly TRBD2 (6 bases). With 0 bases removed from V and 0 bases from J, the gap between germline ends came to 10 bases. CDR3 length equals 16 residues. Germline V gene sequence: CDR1 SGHNT, CDR2 YYREEE (reference sequence). The CDR3 nucleotides are TGTGCCAGCAGCTTGGGGGCGGGGCGCTCCTACAATGAGCAGTTCTTC. This codes for CASSLGAGRSYNEQFF.

The sample holds a few counts of this clone. CDR3 bases: TGTGCCAGCAGTGAATTTTTGGCAAACACTGAAGCTTTCTTT. Translating it yields CASSEFLANTEAFF. The genes are TRBV2 and TRBJ1-1; D remains ambiguous. Deletions cut 2 bases from V and 2 bases from J, with 9 bases between. CDR1 SNHLY and CDR2 FYNNEI come from the germline V gene. The CDR3 covers 14 residues.

This clone was observed once. V gene TRBV2 combines with J gene TRBJ1-4; no reliable D call. The CDR3 extends over 14 amino acids. V was shortened by 5 bases and J by 2 bases, with 9 bases between the two germline ends. The germline V gene encodes CDR1 SNHLY and CDR2 FYNNEI. As DNA, the CDR3 is TGTGCCAGCAGTACGGGTATCACTAATGAAAAACTGTTTTTT. It specifies CASSTGITNEKLFF.

V usage is TRBV27 and J usage is TRBJ1-5, with a possible D match to TRBD1 (5 bases). Germline values: CDR1 MNHEY, CDR2 SMNVEV (reference sequence). The CDR3 spans 15 residues. With 5 bases removed from V and 3 bases from J, the gap between germline ends came to 14 bases. In nucleotides, the CDR3 is TGTGCCAGCAGTCTTATTGGGGGGTCCAATCAGCCCCAGCATTTT. Protein: CASSLIGGSNQPQHF.

V usage is TRBV9 and J usage is TRBJ2-3, with a weak D call TRBD1 (6 bases). The CDR3 extends over 16 amino acids. V shed 3 bases and J shed 6 bases, with 20 bases lying between them. Germline-derived CDR1 and CDR2 are SGDLS and YYNGEE. CDR3 DNA: TGTGCCAGCAGCGCAAGAACAGGGCTCGGTGGGGATACGCAGTATTTT. Amino acid sequence: CASSARTGLGGDTQYF. The full variable domain, in which reference TRBV9 and TRBJ2-3 provide the parts outside the CDR3, is DSGVTQTPKHLITATGQRVTLRCSPRSGDLSVYWYQQSLDQGLQFLIQYYNGEERAKGNILERFSAQQFPDLHSELNLSSLELGDSALYFCASSARTGLGGDTQYFGPGTRLTVL.

The chain has TRBV18 and TRBJ1-4; D is possibly TRBD1 (5 bases). The CDR3 length is 16 residues. Trimming pared 2 bases from V and 4 bases from J, leaving 14 bases between. Per the germline V gene, CDR1 is KGHSH and CDR2 is LQKENI. The CDR3 coding sequence is TGTGCCAGCTCACCAGGATCGACAGCCAGTAATGAAAAACTGTTTTTT. This sequence encodes CASSPGSTASNEKLFF.

This sequence joins TRBV7-9 and TRBJ2-1; 7 bases align to TRBD1. The V and J ends lost 4 bases and 5 bases, in that order; junction bases with no gene match: 2. CDR3 length equals 13 residues. The germline V gene encodes CDR1 SEHNR and CDR2 FQNEAQ (reference sequence). CDR3 nucleotides: TGTGCCAGCAGCTGGGGGACAGACAATGAGCAGTTCTTC. It translates to CASSWGTDNEQFF.

The chain couples TRBV6-2 or TRBV6-3 to TRBJ2-7; D not resolved. The germline V gene has CDR1 MNHEY and CDR2 SVGEGT. Trimming pared 5 bases from V and 3 bases from J, leaving 11 bases between. The length of the CDR3 is 13 residues. The CDR3: CASSKTENYEQYF. In DNA, the CDR3 is TGTGCCAGCAGTAAGACGGAGAACTACGAGCAGTACTTC.

CDR3 protein: CASRTGQGDGGELFF. DNA of the CDR3: TGTGCCAGTAGGACGGGACAGGGCGATGGCGGGGAGCTGTTTTTT. This rearrangement joins TRBV19 to TRBJ2-2, with 9 positions matching TRBD1. Germline values: CDR1 LNHDA, CDR2 SQIVND (reference sequence). The CDR3 contains 15 residues. V trimming: 6 bases; J trimming: 7 bases; junction bases outside the gene matches: 9.

The V gene is TRBV18, the J gene TRBJ1-6; D remains ambiguous. Trimming stripped 3 bases from V and 8 bases from J, with 8 bases between. The CDR3 is 13 residues long. The germline V gene has CDR1 KGHSH and CDR2 LQKENI. The CDR3 DNA sequence: TGTGCCAGCTCACCGAACGGGGATTCACCCCTCCACTTT. Residues: CASSPNGDSPLHF.

This clone was found once. V is TRBV18 and J is TRBJ2-7; 9 bases are a match to TRBD1. V dropped 4 bases and J dropped 5; count of bases not matched to a gene: 9. This CDR3 spans 15 amino acids. Germline-derived CDR1 and CDR2 are KGHSH and LQKENI. The CDR3 loop is CASSRPGQGVHEQYF. The CDR3 DNA is TGTGCCAGCTCACGGCCGGGACAGGGAGTCCACGAGCAGTACTTC.

This chain links TRBV19 with TRBJ2-3, with D tentatively TRBD1 (5 bases). CDR3 length: 15 amino acids. In germline, CDR1 is LNHDA, CDR2 SQIVND (reference sequence). V was clipped by 3 bases and J by 6 bases, with 16 bases between them. CDR3 sequence reads: CASSISNRLTDTQYF. CDR3 nucleotide sequence: TGTGCCAGTAGTATCTCGAACAGGCTCACGGATACGCAGTATTTT.

The chain combines TRBV30 with TRBJ1-2; 7 bases are shared with TRBD1. V dropped 3 bases and J dropped 4; count of bases not matched to a gene: 8. CDR1 is GTSNPN, CDR2 SVGIG, per germline (reference sequence). The CDR3 has 14 amino acids. In nucleotides, the CDR3 is TGTGCCTGGAGACAGGGGCCAAGGGTCTATGGCTACACCTTC. Amino acids: CAWRQGPRVYGYTF.

V is TRBV5-1 and J is TRBJ1-6, with TRBD1 matching 7 bases. This CDR3 has 13 amino acids. Germline V gene sequence: CDR1 SGHRS, CDR2 YFSETQ. The ends lost 5 bases at V and 13 bases at J; junction bases unmatched: 9. The CDR3: CASSFIDRDPLHF. The CDR3 DNA sequence: TGCGCCAGCAGTTTTATTGACAGGGATCCCCTCCACTTT.

This rearrangement joins TRBV5-6 to TRBJ2-1, with D perhaps TRBD1 (6 bases). V lost 5 bases to trimming and J lost 5 bases, with 23 bases between them. Germline CDR1 and CDR2: SGHDT and YYEEEE. This CDR3 has 17 residues. Here the CDR3 reads CASSLTYRAAADNEQFF. CDR3 nucleotide sequence: TGTGCCAGCAGTTTAACATACAGGGCCGCTGCTGACAATGAGCAGTTCTTC.

This chain joins TRBV7-8 and TRBJ1-6, with no clear D. CDR3 length equals 18 residues. Trimming removed 4 bases at V and 8 bases at J, with 24 bases between. CDR1 is SGHVS and CDR2 is FQNEAQ in the germline V gene. CDR3 DNA: TGTGCCAGCAGCTCTACCAGGCTCCCCACGGAGGATGATTCACCCCTCCACTTT. It is translated as CASSSTRLPTEDDSPLHF.

The V call is TRBV5-6, the J call TRBJ2-1; D not certain. Germline CDR1 reads SGHDT; CDR2 reads YYEEEE. Trimming removed 4 bases at V and 0 bases at J, with 8 bases between. This CDR3 region has 14 residues. The CDR3 DNA sequence: TGTGCCAGCAGCCTCCCGAGCTCCTACAATGAGCAGTTCTTC. Protein: CASSLPSSYNEQFF.

The V call is TRBV29-1, the J call TRBJ1-2; D gene uncertain. Germline lookup yields CDR1 SQVTM and CDR2 ANQGSEA. This CDR3 is 13 amino acids long. V was cut by 0 bases and J by 7 bases, with 12 bases left in between. This chain's CDR3 is CSVEDLTRVGYTF. CDR3 bases: TGCAGCGTTGAAGATTTGACTCGTGTTGGCTACACCTTC.

This clone was seen only a few times. The CDR3 nucleotides are TGTGCCAGCAGTCGGACTAGCGGTCGTGAGCAGTTCTTC. It encodes CASSRTSGREQFF. The chain couples TRBV7-3 to TRBJ2-1; 10 bases line up with TRBD2. Germline-derived CDR1 and CDR2 are SGHTA and FQGTGA. The ends lost 6 bases at V and 9 bases at J; junction bases unmatched: 5. This CDR3 is 13 amino acids long.

V usage is TRBV11-2 and J usage is TRBJ2-7, with D possibly TRBD2 on 7 matching bases. V lost 2 bases, J lost 3 bases, and 14 bases lay in between. CDR1 and CDR2 (germline): SGHAT, FQNNGV. The CDR3 contains 15 residues. CDR3 in DNA: TGTGCCAGCAGCTTATGGGGGGGCAAGAACTACGAGCAGTACTTC. Translated: CASSLWGGKNYEQYF.

V and J are TRBV11-3 and TRBJ1-1; D is unclear. The V and J ends lost 0 bases and 0 bases respectively, with 17 bases between them. The CDR3 is made up of 18 amino acids. From germline, CDR1 is SGHNT and CDR2 YENEEA. The CDR3 protein is CASSLDSFTVVLNTEAFF. The CDR3 nucleotides read TGTGCCAGCAGCTTAGATTCTTTTACGGTCGTCCTGAACACTGAAGCTTTCTTT. The full variable domain, its missing parts supplied by reference TRBV11-3 and TRBJ1-1, is EAGVVQSPRYKIIEKKQPVAFWCNPISGHNTLYWYLQNLGQGPELLIRYENEEAVDDSQLPKDRFSAERLKGVDSTLKIQPAELGDSAVYLCASSLDSFTVVLNTEAFFGQGTRLTVV.

This rearrangement joins TRBV24-1 to TRBJ1-2; no clear D gene. The CDR3 loop spans 11 amino acids. V was trimmed by 2 bases and J by 5 bases, leaving 2 bases between them. In germline, CDR1 is KGHDR, CDR2 SFDVKD. CDR3 nucleotide sequence: TGTGCCACCAGTGATTCATATGGCTACACCTTC. Translating it yields CATSDSYGYTF.

The chain carries TRBV30 and TRBJ2-3; a possible D gene is TRBD1 (5 bases). CDR3 size: 15 residues. Germline V gene sequence: CDR1 GTSNPN, CDR2 SVGIG (reference sequence). Trimming removed 2 bases from V and 1 base from J, with 13 bases in between. The CDR3 DNA follows: TGTGCCTGGAGTCAGACAGAAGCAGGCACAGATACGCAGTATTTT. Residues: CAWSQTEAGTDTQYF.

This chain links TRBV19 with TRBJ2-1, with TRBD2 matching 12 bases. The V segment lost 6 bases and the J segment 6 bases; nucleotides outside the gene matches: 6. Germline V gene data show CDR1 as LNHDA and CDR2 as SQIVND (reference sequence). The CDR3 consists of 15 residues. This chain's CDR3 is CASRSSGGALNEQFF. The CDR3 bases are TGTGCCAGTAGGTCTAGCGGGGGGGCCCTCAATGAGCAGTTCTTC.

The chain has TRBV30 and TRBJ2-4, with a tentative D call TRBD2 (6 bases). V lost 4 bases to trimming and J lost 8 bases, with 12 bases between them. Germline CDR1 is GTSNPN and CDR2 is SVGIG (reference sequence). This CDR3 region has 12 residues. DNA of the CDR3: TGTGCCTGGAAAGGGAGCGGGCACATTCAGTACTTC. Translated: CAWKGSGHIQYF.

This clone was observed a few times. The chain joins TRBV3-1 (or the pseudogene TRBV3-2) to TRBJ1-5; tentatively, D is TRBD1 (5 bases). This CDR3 comprises 13 residues. Germline V gene sequence: CDR1 LGHDT, CDR2 YNNKEL (reference sequence). V lost 0 bases and J 11 bases, leaving 11 bases between the germline ends. Written as DNA, the CDR3 is TGTGCCAGCAGCCAAGAAGGAGGGGAGACCCAGCATTTT. It yields the protein CASSQEGGETQHF.

This clone was seen once. The rearrangement links TRBV5-1 to TRBJ1-2; no clear D gene. CDR3 length equals 13 residues. V was cut by 0 bases and J by 6 bases, with 9 bases left in between. Germline loops: CDR1 SGHRS, CDR2 YFSETQ. CDR3 DNA: TGCGCCAGCAGCTTGGGGCAGAGGGATGGCTACACCTTC. Translation: CASSLGQRDGYTF.

Turning to this clone: The junction departs from the called germline gene at one end, perhaps through a read error. V is TRBV25-1 and J is TRBJ1-2; 10 bases line up with TRBD1. The CDR3 extends over 12 amino acids. CDR1 and CDR2 from the germline V gene are MGHDK and SYGVNS. CDR3 sequence reads: CASGTGDRGRVF. CDR3 in DNA: TGTGCCAGCGGAACTGGGGACAGGGGAAGAGTCTTC.

This chain joins TRBV27 and TRBJ1-2, with D maybe TRBD1 (5 bases). Germline V CDR1 and CDR2: MNHEY, SMNVEV (reference sequence). The CDR3 totals 17 residues. The germline V and J ends were trimmed by 7 bases and 1 base, with 22 bases remaining between them. CDR3 DNA sequence: TGTGCCAGCACCATTACCGCCCGGGGGTCCGATAACTATGGCTACACCTTC. It translates to CASTITARGSDNYGYTF.